This T cell receptor beta chain derives from a study of regulatory T cells in long-lasting Graves disease. In building TCR beta libraries, iRepertoire HTBI primers were used together with Arm-PCR of CDR3 regions. TCRdb analysed the multiplex PCR reads with MiXCR anew, one entry per CDR3 protein. The table has over 450,000 distinct CDR3 sequences, around 12% seen once. Time point indicated: newly diagnosed GD, antithyroid drugs for less than 3 months. Construction of the TCR library relied on RNA isolated from PBMCs. V was pared by 2 bases and J by 5 bases, with 8 bases of the junction left unmatched. CDR1 is SGHTA, CDR2 FQGNSA, per germline. The CDR3 spans 16 residues. These data also featured in a second study, about T cells in Graves' hyperthyroidism and ophthalmopathy.

The sample in question was peripheral blood mononuclear cells (PBMCs), obtained at new diagnosis, from a patient treated with antithyroid drugs. The sequence was obtained from a woman aged 25 to 39 with Graves disease. The genes are TRBV7-2 and TRBJ1-1; 10 bases fit TRBD1. This CDR3 is CASSLPGDRGRTEAFF. The CDR3 DNA is TGTGCCAGCAGCTTACCGGGCGACAGGGGGCGGACTGAAGCTTTCTTT.